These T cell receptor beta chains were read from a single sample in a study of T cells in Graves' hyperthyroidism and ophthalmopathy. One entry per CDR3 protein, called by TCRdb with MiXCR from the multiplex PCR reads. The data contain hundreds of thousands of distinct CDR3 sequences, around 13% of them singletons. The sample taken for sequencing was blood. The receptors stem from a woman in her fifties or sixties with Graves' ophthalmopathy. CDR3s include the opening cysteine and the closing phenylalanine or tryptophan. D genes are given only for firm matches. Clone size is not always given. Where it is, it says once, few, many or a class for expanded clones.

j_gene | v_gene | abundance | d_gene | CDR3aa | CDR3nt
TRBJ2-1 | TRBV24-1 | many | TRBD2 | CATSDFRRGAGDNEQFF | TGTGCCACCAGTGATTTCCGACGTGGGGCGGGAGACAATGAGCAGTTCTTC
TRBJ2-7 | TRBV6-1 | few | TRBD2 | CVSSSGLAGVYEQYF | TGTGTCAGCAGTTCGGGACTAGCGGGAGTATACGAGCAGTACTTC
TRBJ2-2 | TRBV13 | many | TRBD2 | CASSLGRLAGGSTGELFF | TGTGCCAGCAGCTTAGGCAGGCTAGCGGGAGGCAGTACCGGGGAGCTGTTTTTT
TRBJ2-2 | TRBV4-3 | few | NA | CASSQDITGWSGELFF | TGCGCCAGCAGCCAAGATATTACAGGATGGTCCGGGGAGCTGTTTTTT
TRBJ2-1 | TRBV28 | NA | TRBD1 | CASSRQGPLNEQFF | TGTGCCAGTAGTAGACAGGGGCCACTCAATGAGCAGTTCTTC
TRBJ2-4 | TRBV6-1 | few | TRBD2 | CASLTRGGRGPLAKNIQYF | TGTGCCAGCTTGACCAGGGGCGGGAGGGGACCTCTAGCCAAAAACATTCAGTACTTC
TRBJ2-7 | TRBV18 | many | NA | CASSPSEGSEQYF | TGTGCCAGCTCCCCCTCTGAAGGATCCGAGCAGTACTTC
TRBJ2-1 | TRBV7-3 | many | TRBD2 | CASSLKRASGIDEQFF | TGTGCCAGCAGCTTAAAGCGGGCTAGCGGGATCGATGAGCAGTTCTTC
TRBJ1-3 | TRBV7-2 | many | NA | CASSSVTVAGNTIYF | TGTGCCAGCAGCTCGGTGACAGTCGCTGGAAACACCATATATTTT
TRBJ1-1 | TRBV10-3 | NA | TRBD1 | CAISPRGLSGTEAFF | TGTGCCATCAGTCCCAGGGGGCTGAGTGGGACTGAAGCTTTCTTT
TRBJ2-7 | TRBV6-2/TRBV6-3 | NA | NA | CASSSAGRDIASYEQYF | TGTGCCAGCAGTTCCGCAGGGCGGGACATAGCCTCCTACGAGCAGTACTTC
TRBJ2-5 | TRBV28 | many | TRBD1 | CASSLFTGDRGLGETQYF | TGTGCCAGCAGTTTATTCACGGGGGACAGGGGTTTAGGGGAGACCCAGTACTTC
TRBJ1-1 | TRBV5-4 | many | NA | CASSPEQGNTEAFF | TGTGCCAGCAGCCCGGAGCAGGGGAACACTGAAGCTTTCTTT
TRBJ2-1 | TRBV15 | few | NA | CATSREGVGGRNEQFF | TGTGCCACCAGCAGAGAGGGGGTTGGGGGGCGCAATGAGCAGTTCTTC
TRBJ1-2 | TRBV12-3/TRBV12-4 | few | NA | CASILKGERSNYGYTF | TGTGCCAGCATCCTCAAGGGGGAGAGGTCTAACTATGGCTACACCTTC
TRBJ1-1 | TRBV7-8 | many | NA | CASSPVSRDIGEAFF | TGTGCCAGCAGCCCCGTGTCCCGGGACATCGGTGAAGCTTTCTTT
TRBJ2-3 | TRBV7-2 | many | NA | CASSRQFPDTQYF | TGTGCCAGCAGCCGACAGTTCCCAGATACGCAGTATTTT
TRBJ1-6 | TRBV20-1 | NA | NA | CSAKKDSGGPLHF | TGCAGTGCTAAAAAGGACAGTGGTGGGCCCCTCCACTTT
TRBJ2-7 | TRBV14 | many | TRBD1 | CASTRGGTGHYEQYF | TGTGCCAGCACCCGAGGGGGGACAGGGCACTACGAGCAGTACTTC
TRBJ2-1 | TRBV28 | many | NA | CASSPPMNEQFF | TGTGCCAGCAGTCCCCCCATGAATGAGCAGTTCTTC
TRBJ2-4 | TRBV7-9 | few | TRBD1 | CASSAHRGYSKNIQYF | TGTGCCAGCAGCGCACACAGGGGTTATAGCAAAAACATTCAGTACTTC
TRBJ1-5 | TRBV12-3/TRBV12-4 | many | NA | CASSLEEGSNQPQHF | TGTGCCAGCAGTTTAGAGGAGGGTAGCAATCAGCCCCAGCATTTT
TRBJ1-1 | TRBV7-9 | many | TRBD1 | CASSLRAGGTEAFF | TGTGCCAGCAGCTTAAGGGCAGGGGGCACTGAAGCTTTCTTT
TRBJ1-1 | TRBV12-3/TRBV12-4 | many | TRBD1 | CASSFGQGARAFF | TGTGCCAGCAGTTTCGGACAGGGGGCGAGAGCTTTCTTT
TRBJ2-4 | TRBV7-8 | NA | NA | CASSQYNQAKNIQYF | TGCGCCAGCAGCCAATACAACCAAGCCAAAAACATTCAGTACTTC
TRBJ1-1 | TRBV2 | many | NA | CASSDLTVNTEAFF | TGTGCCAGCAGTGATTTGACGGTTAACACTGAAGCTTTCTTT
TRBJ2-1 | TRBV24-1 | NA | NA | CATSGQGRSEQFF | TGTGCCACCAGTGGCCAGGGCCGAAGTGAGCAGTTCTTC
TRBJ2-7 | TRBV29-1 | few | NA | CSVVWSLRSYEQYF | TGCAGCGTTGTTTGGTCACTTCGTTCCTACGAGCAGTACTTC
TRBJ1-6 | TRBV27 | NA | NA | CASSFVRRDNSPLHF | TGTGCCAGCAGTTTTGTTAGGAGGGATAATTCACCCCTCCACTTT
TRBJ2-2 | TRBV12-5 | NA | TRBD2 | CASGLQRETLGELFF | TGTGCTAGTGGTTTACAGCGGGAGACCCTTGGGGAGCTGTTTTTT
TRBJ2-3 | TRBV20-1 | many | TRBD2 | CSARRGLAADTQYF | TGCAGTGCTAGAAGGGGACTAGCGGCAGATACGCAGTATTTT
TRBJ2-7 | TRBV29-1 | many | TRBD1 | CSVENPTGVYEQYF | TGCAGCGTTGAAAATCCTACAGGGGTCTACGAGCAGTACTTC
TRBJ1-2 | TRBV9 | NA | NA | CASSVAQGNYGYTF | TGTGCCAGCAGCGTAGCACAAGGAAACTATGGCTACACCTTC
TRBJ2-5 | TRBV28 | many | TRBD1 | CASSEQGAGKETQYF | TGTGCCAGCAGCGAACAGGGGGCAGGTAAAGAGACCCAGTACTTC
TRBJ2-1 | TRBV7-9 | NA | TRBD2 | CASSSTLAGDYNEQFF | TGTGCCAGCAGCTCGACACTAGCGGGAGACTACAATGAGCAGTTCTTC
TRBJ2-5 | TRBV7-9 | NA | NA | CASSFKDYQETQYF | TGTGCCAGCAGCTTTAAAGACTACCAAGAGACCCAGTACTTC
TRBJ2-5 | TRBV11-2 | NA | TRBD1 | CASRMDRIIETRYF | TGTGCCAGCAGGATGGACAGGATTATAGAGACCCGGTACTTC
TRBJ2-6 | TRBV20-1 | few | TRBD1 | CSARRGGLGGAGANVLTF | TGCAGTGCTAGAAGGGGCGGGCTAGGGGGCGCTGGGGCCAACGTCCTGACTTTC
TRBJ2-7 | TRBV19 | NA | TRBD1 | CASSGQGLSYEQYF | TGTGCCAGTAGTGGACAGGGGTTATCCTACGAGCAGTACTTC
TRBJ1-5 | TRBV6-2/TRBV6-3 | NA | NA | CASNVTRASNQPQHF | TGTGCCAGCAATGTTACACGGGCTAGCAATCAGCCCCAGCATTTT
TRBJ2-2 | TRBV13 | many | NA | CASSSRGQNTGELFF | TGTGCCAGCAGTTCGCGCGGACAGAACACCGGGGAGCTGTTTTTT
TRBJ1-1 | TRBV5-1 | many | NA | CASSLIPDGNTEAFF | TGCGCCAGCAGCTTGATACCTGACGGCAACACTGAAGCTTTCTTT
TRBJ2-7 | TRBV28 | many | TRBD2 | CASSAWTSGSSYEQYF | TGTGCCAGCAGTGCTTGGACTAGCGGGAGTTCCTACGAGCAGTACTTC
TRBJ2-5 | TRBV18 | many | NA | CASSPGGRQETQYF | TGTGCCAGCTCACCAGGCGGCAGACAAGAGACCCAGTACTTC
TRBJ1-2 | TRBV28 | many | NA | CASSPDYGYTF | TGTGCCAGCAGTCCAGACTATGGCTACACCTTC
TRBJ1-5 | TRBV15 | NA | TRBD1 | CATSTAGTGTQPHHF | TGTGCCACCAGCACAGCCGGGACAGGGACTCAGCCCCATCATTTT
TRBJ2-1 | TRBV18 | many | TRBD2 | CASSPGTSVSNEQFF | TGTGCCAGCTCACCCGGGACTAGCGTCAGCAATGAGCAGTTCTTC
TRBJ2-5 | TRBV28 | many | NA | CASSPRGGTAIQETQYF | TGTGCCAGCAGTCCCCGAGGCGGGACAGCTATTCAAGAGACCCAGTACTTC
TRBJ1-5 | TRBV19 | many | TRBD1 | CASTLEGTGGLQPQHF | TGTGCCAGTACCCTCGAGGGGACAGGGGGACTTCAGCCCCAGCATTTT
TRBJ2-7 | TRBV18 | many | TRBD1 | CASSPTQGTLYEQYF | TGTGCCAGCTCACCAACACAGGGGACATTATACGAGCAGTACTTC